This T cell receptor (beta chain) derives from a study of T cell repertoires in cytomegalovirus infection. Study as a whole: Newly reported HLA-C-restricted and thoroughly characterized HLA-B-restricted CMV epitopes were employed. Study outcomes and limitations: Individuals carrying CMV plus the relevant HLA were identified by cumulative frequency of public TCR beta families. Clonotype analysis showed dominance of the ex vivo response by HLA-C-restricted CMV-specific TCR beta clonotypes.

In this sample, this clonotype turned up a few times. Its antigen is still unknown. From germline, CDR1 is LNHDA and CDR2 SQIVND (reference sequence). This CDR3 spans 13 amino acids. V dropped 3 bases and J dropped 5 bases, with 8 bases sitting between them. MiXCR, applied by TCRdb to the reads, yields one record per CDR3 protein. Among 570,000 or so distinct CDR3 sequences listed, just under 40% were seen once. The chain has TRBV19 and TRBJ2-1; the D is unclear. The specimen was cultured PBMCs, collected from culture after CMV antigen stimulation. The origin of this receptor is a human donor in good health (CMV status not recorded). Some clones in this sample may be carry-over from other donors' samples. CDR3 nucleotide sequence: TGTGCCAGTAGTATGACGCTCGACAATGAGCAGTTCTTC. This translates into CASSMTLDNEQFF.